Each of the 2 T cell receptor beta chains below was sequenced from the same sample in a study of breast tumors, draining lymph nodes, adjacent tissues. Via MiXCR, TCRdb re-called the multiplex PCR reads, giving one row per CDR3 protein. The table records some 120,000 distinct CDR3 sequences, 21% of them present only once. Samples came from axillary lymph nodes draining the breast cancer. The material sequenced was axillary lymph node tissue. These receptors were collected from a female donor with breast cancer. Some clones in this sample may be carry-over from other donors' samples.

This clonotype was recorded at least ten times. The chain is built from TRBV5-1 and TRBJ2-2; D is tentatively TRBD1 or TRBD2 (5 bases each). The CDR3 length is 14 residues. V gave up 4 bases and J gave up 3 bases, with 10 bases separating them. Germline CDR1 SGHRS, CDR2 YFSETQ. DNA for the CDR3: TGCGCCAGCAGCCCAGGGACCCACACCGGGGAGCTGTTTTTT. Translating gives CASSPGTHTGELFF.

This clonotype was recorded a few times. V gene TRBV18 combines with J gene TRBJ2-3; 11 nucleotides align to TRBD2. CDR1 is KGHSH and CDR2 is LQKENI in the germline V gene. V lost 6 bases to trimming and J lost 2 bases; unmatched junction nucleotides: 7. The CDR3 contains 16 residues. CDR3 in DNA: TGTGCCAGCTCCCCTCTAGCGGGAGGAGACACAGATACGCAGTATTTT. It yields the protein CASSPLAGGDTDTQYF.